This T cell receptor (beta chain) was sequenced during a study of neurological immune-mediated disorders (dated by TCRdb to the late 2010s). Notes on the research overall: Among the approximately 35 multiple sclerosis patients, some 31 had relapsing-remitting MS and 3 had secondary progressive MS. Peripheral blood TCR-beta repertoires from patients with HTLV-I-associated myelopathy (HAM/TSP), patients with multiple sclerosis, and healthy controls were compared in the study using UMI-based sequencing. The cohort comprised some 71 subjects: roughly 15 HAM/TSP patients, 35 or so multiple sclerosis patients and approximately 20 healthy controls. The approximately 110 TCR-beta libraries included longitudinal samples, technical triplicates and paired sorted CD4+ and CD8+ T-cell subsets alongside PBMC samples. Points the paper makes about the study in general: In a phylogenetic analysis, the repertoires of 18 out of 34 MS patients fell into a single cluster of related CDR3 sequences, pointing to a possible signature at the repertoire level. No identical CDR3 amino acid sequences were shared among expanded clones across subjects, suggesting private TCR-beta repertoires in all groups. TCR clonal expansion was highest in HAM/TSP patients and lowest in MS patients, with MS patients falling below even healthy controls. The MS cluster showed no association with clinical or MRI features, and the authors stated that larger cohorts are needed.

This clonotype was observed a single time. The clone's antigen remains unknown. Within one base of it there is no much larger clone, and no base qualities were kept. A lone read gives weak evidence. Unsorted PBMC libraries were generated from 2 million PBMCs stored in RNAlater at -80 °C until RNA extraction. Multiple sclerosis patients were enrolled in a US clinical protocol evaluating disease progression by magnetic resonance imaging. PBMCs were separated from peripheral blood using Ficoll-Hypaque density gradient centrifugation and then cryopreserved in liquid nitrogen. cDNA was synthesized by template-switch 5'RACE using a primer with a 10-nucleotide random unique molecular identifier that tagged each TCR transcript. Every sequencing run covered 15-18 subjects and yielded more than 170 million TCR-beta sequences. The RNeasy kit was used to extract total RNA. The KAPA Real-time Library Amplification kit was used to amplify TCR-beta VDJ regions with primers targeting the TCR constant region and the 5'RACE anchor. A first PCR added sample indexes and Illumina adaptors, and a second PCR then raised library yield. After Ampure bead purification, the roughly 650 bp TCR product was size-selected on a 2% E-gel SizeSelection system. Before pooling, libraries had their quality checked on a Bioanalyzer, their concentration measured with Qubit, and their quantity determined with the Kapa Library Quantification kit. Paired-end 2 x 150 bp sequencing of the libraries was performed on an Illumina HiSeq 2500. To increase sequence diversity, roughly 24-32% phiX was spiked into each library pool. In the authors' own workflow: The UMI-based MiGEC pipeline processed quality-filtered reads and removed over 80% of raw TCR sequences during error correction. IMGT germline references were used for alignment of VDJ genes, and clonotypes were defined by a unique CDR3 amino acid sequence together with V-J genes. Clonal expansion, Shannon diversity, and CDR3 relatedness (CalcPairwiseDistances, ClusterSamples) were evaluated with VDJtools, and phylogenetic trees were built with CLCbio workbench. Expanded clones were defined as having at least 8 unique UMIs, based on coefficient-of-variation modelling across technical triplicates. The raw public data were reprocessed by TCRdb itself: fastp quality trimming at Q25, MiXCR clonotype calling, in-frame beta chains only. Each record represents a unique CDR3 protein, reported with the most common genes and DNA among its rows. The V and J calls follow TCRdb's processing rather than the paper's. This sample has under 75,000 distinct CDR3 sequences in its table, and over 5% of those were observed once. Jointly, the top ten make up approximately 5.6% of the sample.

The TCR originated in a human donor with multiple sclerosis. The donor label of this sample is uncertain. The specimen was PBMCs.

The CDR3: CASTRWTTGHTEAFF. The DNA sequence reads TGTGCCAGCACCCGCTGGACCACCGGGCACACTGAAGCTTTCTTT. The chain is assembled from TRBV12-3 or TRBV12-4 and TRBJ1-1; too little of a D gene remains to name it. The CDR3, from cysteine to phenylalanine, totals 15 residues. Just the 45-base CDR3 DNA is kept, in frame starting at base 1. Deletion took 7 bases off V and 3 bases off J, with a span of 18 bases between the germline ends.